This TCR beta chain was sequenced in a study of shared T cell receptors in the human thymus. Using immunoSEQ multiplex PCR, the repertoire was profiled, and TCRdb retains in-frame clones only, with some absent. The sample carries hundreds of thousands of clones, approximately 80% recorded once. V gave up 0 bases and J gave up 4 bases, with 12 bases separating them. The CDR3 is 15 residues long. Germline CDR1 SGHDN, CDR2 FVKESK. This same sample was also taken into another study, of human thymus T cells.

This sequence originates from a boy less than two years old with a congenital heart defect. The sequenced sample was thymocytes. This sequence joins TRBV14 and TRBJ1-2; maybe TRBD1 (5 bases). CDR3 sequence: CASSQDAARAYGYTF. CDR3 nucleotide sequence: TGTGCCAGCAGCCAAGATGCCGCCAGGGCCTATGGCTACACCTTC.